Presented here are 2 T cell receptor beta chains from one specimen sequenced in a study of shared clonotypes between healthy human individuals. Clones were read by immunoSEQ multiplex PCR, and TCRdb kept only the in-frame ones, dropping some. The profile covers 450,000 to 550,000 clones, with 75% to 85% appearing a single time and 10% to 15% taken by the ten largest. Sequencing was done on a sample of PBMCs. These receptors originate from a woman aged 40 to 50 in good health. Some clones in this sample may be carry-over from other donors' samples.

This clone was observed once. The chain has TRBV21-1 and TRBJ1-1; the DNA was not compared with TRBD1, the D call given in the table. TRBV21-1 is shown as a pseudogene. The CDR3 covers 16 residues. Here the CDR3 reads CASSKQSRDRVTEAFF. The DNA for the CDR3 is TGTGCCAGCAGCAAACAGTCCCGGGACAGGGTCACTGAAGCTTTCTTT.

The chain uses TRBV5-4 and TRBJ2-1; 7 bases agree with TRBD1. The length of the CDR3 is 15 residues. V was pared by 0 bases and J by 3 bases, with 3 bases of the junction left unmatched. Germline V gives CDR1 SGHNT, CDR2 YYREEE (reference sequence). CDR3 loop: CASSLGTGGYNEQFF. DNA of the CDR3: TGTGCCAGCAGCTTGGGGACAGGCGGCTACAATGAGCAGTTCTTC. The whole variable domain, remainder taken from reference TRBV5-4 and TRBJ2-1, is ETGVTQSPTHLIKTRGQQVTLRCSSQSGHNTVSWYQQALGQGPQFIFQYYREEENGRGNFPPRFSGLQFPNYSSELNVNALELDDSALYLCASSLGTGGYNEQFFGPGTRLTVL.